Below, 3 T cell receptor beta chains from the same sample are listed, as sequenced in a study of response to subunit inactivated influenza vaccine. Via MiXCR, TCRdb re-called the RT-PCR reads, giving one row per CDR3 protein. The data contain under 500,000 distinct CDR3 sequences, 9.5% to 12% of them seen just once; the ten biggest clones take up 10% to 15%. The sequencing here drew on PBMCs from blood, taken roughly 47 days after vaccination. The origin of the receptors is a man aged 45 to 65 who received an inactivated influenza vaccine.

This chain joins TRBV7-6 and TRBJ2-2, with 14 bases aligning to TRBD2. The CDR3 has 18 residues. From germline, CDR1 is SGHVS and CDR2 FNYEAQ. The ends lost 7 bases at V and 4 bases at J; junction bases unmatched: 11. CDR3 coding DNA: TGTGCCAGCACTCCGGGACTAGCGGGAGCGTCTGGCACCGGGGAGCTGTTTTTT. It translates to CASTPGLAGASGTGELFF.

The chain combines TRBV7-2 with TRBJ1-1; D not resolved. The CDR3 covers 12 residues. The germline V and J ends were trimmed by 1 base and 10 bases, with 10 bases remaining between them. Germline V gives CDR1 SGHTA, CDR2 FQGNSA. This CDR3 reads CASSLGRKGAFF. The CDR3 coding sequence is TGTGCCAGCAGCTTAGGAAGGAAGGGAGCTTTCTTT.

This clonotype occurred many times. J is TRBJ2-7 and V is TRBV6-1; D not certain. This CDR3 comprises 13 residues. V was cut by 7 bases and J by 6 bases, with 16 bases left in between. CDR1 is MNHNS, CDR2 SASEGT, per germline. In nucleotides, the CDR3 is TGTGCCAGCATCCAAGCCGCCTCAGGCGAGCAGTACTTC. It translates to CASIQAASGEQYF.